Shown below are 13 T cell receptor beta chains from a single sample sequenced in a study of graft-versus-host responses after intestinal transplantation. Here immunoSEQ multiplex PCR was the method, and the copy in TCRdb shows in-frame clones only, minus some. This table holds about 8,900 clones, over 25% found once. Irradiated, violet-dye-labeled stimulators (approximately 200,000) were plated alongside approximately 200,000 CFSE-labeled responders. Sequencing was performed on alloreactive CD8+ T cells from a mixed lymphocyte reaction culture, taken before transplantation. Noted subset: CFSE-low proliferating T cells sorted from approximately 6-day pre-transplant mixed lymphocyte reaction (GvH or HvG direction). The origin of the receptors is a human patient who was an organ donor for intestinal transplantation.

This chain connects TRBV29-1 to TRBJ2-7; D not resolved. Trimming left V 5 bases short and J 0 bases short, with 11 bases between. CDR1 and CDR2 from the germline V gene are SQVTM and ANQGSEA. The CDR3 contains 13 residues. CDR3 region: CSVTRASSYEQYF. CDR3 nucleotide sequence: TGCAGCGTTACCCGGGCTAGCTCCTACGAGCAGTACTTC.

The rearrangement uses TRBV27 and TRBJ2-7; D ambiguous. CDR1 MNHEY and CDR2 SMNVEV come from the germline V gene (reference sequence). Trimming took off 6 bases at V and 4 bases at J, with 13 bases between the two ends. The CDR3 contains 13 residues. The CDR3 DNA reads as TGTGCCAGCAGCATCGGGCTGAATTACGAGCAGTACTTC. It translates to CASSIGLNYEQYF.

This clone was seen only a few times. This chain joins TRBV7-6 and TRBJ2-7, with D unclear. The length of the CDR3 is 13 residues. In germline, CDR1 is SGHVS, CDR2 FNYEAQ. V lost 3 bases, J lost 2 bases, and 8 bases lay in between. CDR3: CASSLKATYEQYF. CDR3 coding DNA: TGTGCCAGCAGCTTGAAGGCTACCTACGAGCAGTACTTC.

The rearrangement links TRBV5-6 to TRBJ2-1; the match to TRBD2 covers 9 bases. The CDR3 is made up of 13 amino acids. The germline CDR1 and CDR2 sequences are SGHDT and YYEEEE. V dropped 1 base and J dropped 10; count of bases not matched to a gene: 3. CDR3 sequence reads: CASSLSAGGEQFF. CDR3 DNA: TGTGCCAGCAGCTTGAGTGCGGGAGGGGAGCAGTTCTTC.

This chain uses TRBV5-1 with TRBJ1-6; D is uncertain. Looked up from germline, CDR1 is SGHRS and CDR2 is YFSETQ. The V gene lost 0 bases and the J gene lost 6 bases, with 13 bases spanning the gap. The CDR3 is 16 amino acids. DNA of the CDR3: TGCGCCAGCAGCTTGGAGGTTGGGCAGCTTAATTCACCCCTCCACTTT. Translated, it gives CASSLEVGQLNSPLHF.

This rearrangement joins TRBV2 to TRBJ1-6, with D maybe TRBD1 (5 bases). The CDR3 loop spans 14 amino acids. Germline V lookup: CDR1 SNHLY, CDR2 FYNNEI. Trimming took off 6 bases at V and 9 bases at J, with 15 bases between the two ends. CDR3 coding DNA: TGTGCCAGCAGACGTCCCGGGACGGGTTCACCCCTCCACTTT. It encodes CASRRPGTGSPLHF.

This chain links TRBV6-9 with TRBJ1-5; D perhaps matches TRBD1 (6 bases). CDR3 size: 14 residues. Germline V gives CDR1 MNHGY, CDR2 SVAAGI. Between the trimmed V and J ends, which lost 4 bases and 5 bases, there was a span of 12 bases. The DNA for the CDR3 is TGTGCCAGCAGTTCCGGGACATATGATCAGCCCCAGCATTTT. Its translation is CASSSGTYDQPQHF.

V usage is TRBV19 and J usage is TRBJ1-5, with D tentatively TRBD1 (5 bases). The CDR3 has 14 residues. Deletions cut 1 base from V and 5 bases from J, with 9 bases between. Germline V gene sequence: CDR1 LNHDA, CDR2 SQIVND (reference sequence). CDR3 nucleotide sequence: TGTGCCAGTAGTATAGTTGGGGGGGATCAGCCCCAGCATTTT. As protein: CASSIVGGDQPQHF.

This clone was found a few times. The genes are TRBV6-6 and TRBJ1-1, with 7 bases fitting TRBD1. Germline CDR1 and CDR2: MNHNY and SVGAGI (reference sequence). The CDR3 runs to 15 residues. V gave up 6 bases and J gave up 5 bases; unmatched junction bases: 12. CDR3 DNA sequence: TGTGCCAGCAGCATGCTAACAGGGGAGGGGACTGAAGCTTTCTTT. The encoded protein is CASSMLTGEGTEAFF.

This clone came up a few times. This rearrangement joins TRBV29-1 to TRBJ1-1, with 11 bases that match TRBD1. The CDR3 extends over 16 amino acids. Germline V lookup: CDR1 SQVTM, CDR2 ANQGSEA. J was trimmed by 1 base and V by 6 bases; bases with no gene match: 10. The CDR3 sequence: CSVAGTGGPANTEAFF. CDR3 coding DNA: TGCAGCGTCGCCGGGACAGGGGGACCGGCGAACACTGAAGCTTTCTTT.

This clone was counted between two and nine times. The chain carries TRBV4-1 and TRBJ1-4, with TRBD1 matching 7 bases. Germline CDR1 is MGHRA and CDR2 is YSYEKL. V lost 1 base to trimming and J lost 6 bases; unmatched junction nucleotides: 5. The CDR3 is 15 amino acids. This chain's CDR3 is CASSQVYRGHEKLFF. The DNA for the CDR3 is TGCGCCAGCAGCCAAGTGTATAGGGGGCATGAAAAACTGTTTTTT.

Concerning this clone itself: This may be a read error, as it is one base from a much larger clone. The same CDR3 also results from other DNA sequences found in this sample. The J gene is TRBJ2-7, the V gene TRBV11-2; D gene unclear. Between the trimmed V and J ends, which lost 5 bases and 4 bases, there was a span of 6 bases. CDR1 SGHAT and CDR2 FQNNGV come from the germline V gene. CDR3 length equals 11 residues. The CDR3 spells CASSPGYEQYF. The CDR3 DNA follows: TGTGCCAGCAGCCCCGGGTACGAGCAGTACTTC.

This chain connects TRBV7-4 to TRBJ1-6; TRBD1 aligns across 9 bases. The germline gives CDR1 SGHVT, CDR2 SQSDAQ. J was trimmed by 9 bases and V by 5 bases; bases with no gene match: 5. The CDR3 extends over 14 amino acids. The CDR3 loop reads CASSPGQGGSPLHF. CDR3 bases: TGTGCCAGCAGCCCGGGACAGGGTGGTTCACCCCTCCACTTT.